Following are 24 T cell receptor beta chains from one sample sequenced in a study of blood T cell repertoires in COVID-19. Clones were read by immunoSEQ multiplex PCR, and TCRdb kept only the in-frame ones, dropping some. The sample has about 130,000 clones; around 80% are singletons. The sequenced material came from peripheral blood. The receptors shown here come from a man aged 60-69 years who had recovered from COVID-19.

CDR3 region: CASSLRGYTEAFF. The CDR3 coding sequence is TGTGCCAGCAGCCTCAGAGGTTACACTGAAGCTTTCTTT. The J gene is TRBJ1-1, the V gene TRBV28; D unclear. The CDR3 totals 13 residues. In germline, CDR1 is MDHEN, CDR2 SYDVKM. Trimming removed 6 bases from V and 3 bases from J, with 11 bases in between.

This chain uses TRBV7-3 with TRBJ2-1; TRBD1 agrees at 9 bases. V was pared by 5 bases and J by 13 bases, with 9 bases of the junction left unmatched. Germline V gives CDR1 SGHTA, CDR2 FQGTGA. This CDR3 spans 13 amino acids. CDR3 in amino acids: CASSPGTGGDQFF. DNA of the CDR3: TGTGCCAGCAGCCCCGGTACAGGGGGCGACCAGTTCTTC.

The CDR3 bases are TGTGCCAGCAGTGAATCGGGAGGGAGGTCCTACGAGCAGTACTTC. Encoded protein: CASSESGGRSYEQYF. V and J are TRBV25-1 and TRBJ2-7; 8 bases map to TRBD2. There are 15 residues in the CDR3. Germline V CDR1 and CDR2: MGHDK, SYGVNS. Germline trimming cut 1 base from V and 1 base from J; bases unmatched to any gene: 3.

The rearrangement uses TRBV19 and TRBJ1-4; weak D call: TRBD1 (5 bases). This CDR3 is built from 14 residues. The V end was cut by 3 bases, the J end by 5 bases, with 10 bases between. Per the germline V gene, CDR1 is LNHDA and CDR2 is SQIVND (reference sequence). DNA of the CDR3: TGTGCCAGTAGTATCGGCGGGACGAATGAAAAACTGTTTTTT. The encoded protein is CASSIGGTNEKLFF.

J is TRBJ2-3 and V is TRBV5-1; 7 bases map to TRBD2. V trimming: 2 bases; J trimming: 1 base; junction bases outside the gene matches: 4. The length of the CDR3 is 15 residues. Germline lookup yields CDR1 SGHRS and CDR2 YFSETQ. CDR3 sequence reads: CASSFLAGGTDTQYF. The CDR3 DNA sequence: TGCGCCAGCAGCTTCCTGGCGGGAGGCACAGATACGCAGTATTTT.

J is TRBJ2-3 and V is TRBV28; 10 bases align to TRBD1. This CDR3 comprises 13 residues. Germline values: CDR1 MDHEN, CDR2 SYDVKM. CDR3: CGAGTGDKDTQYF. The CDR3 nucleotides read TGTGGGGCGGGGACAGGGGATAAAGATACGCAGTATTTT.

The J gene is TRBJ2-3, the V gene TRBV19; 8 bases are a match to TRBD1. The CDR3 has 14 amino acids. In germline, CDR1 is LNHDA, CDR2 SQIVND (reference sequence). V dropped 4 bases and J dropped 4; count of bases not matched to a gene: 4. The CDR3 DNA reads TGTGCCAGTAGTAAGGACAGGGCCCCAGATACGCAGTATTTT. It is translated as CASSKDRAPDTQYF.

The CDR3 sequence: CASSPMDRGYNEQFF. Here the CDR3 DNA reads TGTGCCAGCAGCCCCATGGACAGGGGTTACAATGAGCAGTTCTTC. V usage is TRBV9 and J usage is TRBJ2-1; 9 nucleotides line up with TRBD1. V was clipped by 4 bases and J by 4 bases; unmatched bases: 6. Germline CDR1 SGDLS, CDR2 YYNGEE. The CDR3 consists of 15 residues.

The chain combines TRBV14 with TRBJ2-7; D is ambiguous. This CDR3 spans 14 amino acids. Germline CDR1 SGHDN, CDR2 FVKESK. V was cut by 0 bases and J by 2 bases, with 8 bases left in between. In DNA, the CDR3 is TGTGCCAGCAGCCAAGATTCCGTTGCCTACGAGCAGTACTTC. It encodes CASSQDSVAYEQYF.

J is TRBJ2-3 and V is TRBV11-3; 8 positions agree with TRBD2. Germline V gene sequence: CDR1 SGHNT, CDR2 YENEEA. The CDR3 has 15 residues. The junction had 4 bases not matched to a gene; V was cut back by 5 bases and J by 0 bases. CDR3 loop: CASSPTSGSTDTQYF. DNA for the CDR3: TGTGCCAGCAGCCCTACTAGCGGAAGCACAGATACGCAGTATTTT.

This clone was seen a handful of times. The V gene is TRBV3-1 (or the pseudogene TRBV3-2), the J gene TRBJ1-3, with a possible D match to TRBD1 (5 bases). This CDR3 has 15 residues. Trimming cost V 6 bases and J 3 bases, with 15 bases left between them. The V gene's germline CDR1 is LGHDT and CDR2 YNNKEL (reference sequence). The CDR3 DNA follows: TGTGCCAGCAGTTCCGACAGAAGTATTGGAAACACCATATATTTT. Translating it yields CASSSDRSIGNTIYF.

The chain links TRBV2 to TRBJ2-5, with D possibly matching TRBD1 (6 bases). Germline lookup yields CDR1 SNHLY and CDR2 FYNNEI. The V gene lost 1 base and the J gene lost 4 bases, with 13 bases spanning the gap. This CDR3 is 15 amino acids long. CDR3 in DNA: TGTGCCAGCAGTGAAGGGGCAGGGGAGCCAGAGACCCAGTACTTC. This encodes CASSEGAGEPETQYF.

This chain uses TRBV4-3 with TRBJ1-4, with D perhaps matching TRBD1 (5 bases). Germline lookup yields CDR1 LGHNA and CDR2 YSLEER. The V end was cut by 2 bases, the J end by 3 bases, with 19 bases between. The CDR3 sequence is 18 residues long. CDR3 protein: CASSQSRARASSNEKLFF. The CDR3 DNA follows: TGCGCCAGCAGCCAATCCCGGGCCAGGGCTTCGTCTAATGAAAAACTGTTTTTT.

The chain employs TRBV27 and TRBJ1-3, with 9 positions matching TRBD1. V trimming: 2 bases; J trimming: 8 bases; junction bases outside the gene matches: 7. The CDR3 has 15 amino acids. The germline gives CDR1 MNHEY, CDR2 SMNVEV (reference sequence). In DNA, the CDR3 is TGTGCCAGCAGTTTAAGTGGGACAGGGCGTGACACCATATATTTT. Amino acid sequence: CASSLSGTGRDTIYF.

This rearrangement joins TRBV10-1 to TRBJ2-7, with TRBD1 matching over 7 bases. V gave up 5 bases and J gave up 0 bases; unmatched junction bases: 16. CDR1 is WNHNN, CDR2 SYGVQD, per germline (reference sequence). The CDR3 extends over 18 amino acids. CDR3 residues: CASSPTFLDRPRSYEQYF. The CDR3 DNA reads as TGCGCCAGCAGTCCCACTTTTTTGGACAGGCCCCGCTCCTACGAGCAGTACTTC.

The chain carries TRBV7-2 and TRBJ1-1; TRBD1 aligns across 10 bases. The germline gives CDR1 SGHTA, CDR2 FQGNSA. The CDR3 has 15 residues. V lost 1 base and J lost 4; bases outside the gene matches: 3. The CDR3, as DNA: TGTGCCAGCAGCTTAGTGGGACAGGGGTTCACTGAAGCTTTCTTT. It encodes CASSLVGQGFTEAFF.

The chain is built from TRBV28 and TRBJ2-3, with D perhaps TRBD2 (5 bases). The V end lost 5 bases, the J end lost 14 bases, and 14 bases lay between the germline ends. This CDR3 contains 11 residues. Germline V gene data show CDR1 as MDHEN and CDR2 as SYDVKM. CDR3 in amino acids: CASSSGTSPYF. The CDR3 nucleotides are TGTGCCAGCAGTAGCGGAACCTCCCCGTATTTT.

CDR3 nucleotide sequence: TGCGCCAGCAGTGTCATACAGGGGAATCAGCCCCAGCATTTT. It encodes CASSVIQGNQPQHF. The rearrangement uses TRBV10-1 and TRBJ1-5, with 7 bases fitting TRBD1. Trimming cost V 4 bases and J 4 bases; bases outside gene matches: 4. The CDR3 has 14 residues. Germline CDR1 is WNHNN and CDR2 is SYGVQD (reference sequence).

This clone appeared a single time. The chain has TRBV7-9 and TRBJ1-5; D might be TRBD1 (5 bases). Between the trimmed V and J ends, which lost 5 bases and 4 bases, there was a span of 9 bases. Per germline, CDR1 SEHNR and CDR2 FQNEAQ (reference sequence). The CDR3 loop spans 13 amino acids. CDR3 sequence (DNA): TGTGCCAGCAGCCCACAGGAGAATCAGCCCCAGCATTTT. It translates to CASSPQENQPQHF.

V is TRBV19 and J is TRBJ2-1; D remains ambiguous. This CDR3 contains 15 residues. CDR1 LNHDA and CDR2 SQIVND come from the germline V gene (reference sequence). Deletions cut 3 bases from V and 0 bases from J, with 9 bases between. The CDR3 DNA follows: TGTGCCAGTAGTATGGGCACGAGCTCCTACAATGAGCAGTTCTTC. This encodes CASSMGTSSYNEQFF.

The chain couples TRBV3-1 (or the pseudogene TRBV3-2) to TRBJ2-2, with 7 bases lining up with TRBD2. The V gene end was trimmed by 1 base and the J gene end by 4 bases; junction bases not matched to a gene: 6. Looked up from germline, CDR1 is LGHDT and CDR2 is YNNKEL (reference sequence). CDR3 size: 16 residues. CDR3 sequence reads: CASSQGGGRGTGELFF. The CDR3, as DNA: TGTGCCAGCAGCCAAGGGGGCGGGAGAGGCACCGGGGAGCTGTTTTTT.

V is TRBV19 and J is TRBJ1-1, with D perhaps matching TRBD1 (5 bases). Per germline, CDR1 LNHDA and CDR2 SQIVND (reference sequence). Trimming shortened V by 5 bases and J by 1 base, and 14 bases separated the two germline ends. The CDR3 sequence is 15 residues long. The CDR3 bases are TGTGCCAGTAGTTTCCGGACATCTTCGAACACTGAAGCTTTCTTT. Its protein product is CASSFRTSSNTEAFF.

This rearrangement joins TRBV29-1 to TRBJ2-2, with TRBD1 as a possible D gene (7 bases). The germline V gene encodes CDR1 SQVTM and CDR2 ANQGSEA. V lost 4 bases and J lost 5, with 11 bases in between. The length of the CDR3 is 13 residues. The CDR3, as DNA: TGCAGCGTTGGGACAGGAGGGACCGGGGAGCTGTTTTTT. Translation gives CSVGTGGTGELFF.

The chain combines TRBV5-1 with TRBJ2-1; 10 nucleotides line up with TRBD2. The CDR3 is 14 residues long. J gave up 7 bases and V 2 bases, and 3 bases lay outside the gene matches. Germline loops: CDR1 SGHRS, CDR2 YFSETQ. For the CDR3, the DNA is TGCGCCAGCAGCTTCCCTAGCGGGAGAAATGAGCAGTTCTTC. Amino acids: CASSFPSGRNEQFF.